The next 12 T cell receptor beta chains were all read from a single sample in a study of blood T cells in healthy people across ages. With a J-beta primer mix and a sample-barcoded 5' primer, a second PCR ran roughly 7 to 11 cycles. TCRdb reanalysed the 5' RACE reads using MiXCR and keeps one entry per CDR3 protein. The sample lists hundreds of thousands of distinct CDR3 sequences, around two thirds occurring once. Sequencing was done on a sample of blood. The receptor source for this set is a man aged 25 to 40 in good health.

The chain combines TRBV6-5 with TRBJ1-4; D gene ambiguous. The CDR3 spans 15 residues. Trimming stripped 0 bases from V and 8 bases from J, with 13 bases between. Germline V gives CDR1 MNHEY, CDR2 SVGAGI. CDR3 nucleotide sequence: TGTGCCAGCAGTTACTCGACTCCCCTGGAGGAAAAACTGTTTTTT. It translates to CASSYSTPLEEKLFF.

This chain uses TRBV4-1 with TRBJ2-3, with D perhaps being TRBD1 or TRBD2 (6 bases each). This CDR3 contains 15 residues. V was pared by 2 bases and J by 0 bases, with 9 bases between. Germline CDR1 reads MGHRA; CDR2 reads YSYEKL. The CDR3 reads CASSQTGTSTDTQYF. The CDR3 coding sequence is TGCGCCAGCAGCCAAACAGGGACTAGCACAGATACGCAGTATTTT.

The J gene is TRBJ2-7, the V gene TRBV4-3; TRBD2 matches at 8 bases. Germline V gene lookup returns CDR1 LGHNA and CDR2 YSLEER. The V segment lost 0 bases and the J segment 2 bases; nucleotides outside the gene matches: 9. The CDR3 consists of 17 residues. The CDR3 loop reads CASSQDVVGGVAYEQYF. The DNA for the CDR3 is TGCGCCAGCAGCCAAGACGTCGTCGGGGGGGTGGCCTACGAGCAGTACTTC.

Details on this clonotype: A much bigger clone sits one base away, suggesting this may be a read error. This chain's CDR3 is CSVTGLAGVRQETQFF. The CDR3 DNA reads TGCAGCGTAACTGGACTAGCGGGGGTCCGTCAAGAGACCCAGTTCTTC. The chain recombines TRBV29-1 with TRBJ2-5, with TRBD2 matching over 13 bases. The end of the DNA fits TRBJ2-1 better, so the J call may be wrong. The CDR3 loop spans 16 amino acids. Germline assignment: CDR1 SQVTM and CDR2 ANQGSEA.

The chain combines TRBV7-3 with TRBJ2-5; TRBD1 might be the D (6 bases). The CDR3 sequence is 16 residues long. CDR1 is SGHTA and CDR2 is FQGTGA in the germline V gene. V lost 1 base, J lost 3 bases, and 15 bases lay in between. The chain's CDR3 is CASSLKAAAGEETQYF. CDR3 DNA: TGTGCCAGCAGCTTAAAGGCGGCGGCAGGGGAAGAGACCCAGTACTTC.

This chain uses TRBV7-9 with TRBJ2-4, with 13 bases lining up with TRBD2. Looked up from germline, CDR1 is SEHNR and CDR2 is FQNEAQ (reference sequence). This CDR3 is 19 amino acids long. V was clipped by 5 bases and J by 0 bases; unmatched bases: 10. The CDR3 region is CASSARLAGGQLAKNIQYF. The CDR3 DNA is TGTGCCAGCAGCGCAAGACTAGCGGGGGGACAGCTAGCCAAAAACATTCAGTACTTC.

This rearrangement joins TRBV19 to TRBJ2-1, with D perhaps matching TRBD1 (6 bases). V shed 4 bases and J shed 8 bases, with 12 bases lying between them. The CDR3 totals 13 residues. Germline CDR1 LNHDA, CDR2 SQIVND (reference sequence). The CDR3 loop is CASSNVRGDEQFF. The DNA of the CDR3 is TGTGCCAGTAGTAACGTCAGGGGCGATGAGCAGTTCTTC.

As concerns this clonotype: Here the CDR3 omits its conserved ending phenylalanine or tryptophan, so a read error is the likely source. Because the CDR3's place on the DNA is in doubt, the DNA is left out and the CDR3 is given as listed by TCRdb. J is TRBJ2-1 and V is TRBV7-2; TRBD2, the D gene given by the table, was not confirmed from the DNA. Per the germline V gene, CDR1 is SGHTA and CDR2 is FQGNSA. The CDR3 has 17 amino acids, counting both end residues. The chain's CDR3 is CASSLVSLRGGVMSSSS.

The V gene is TRBV20-1, the J gene TRBJ2-3; D is ambiguous. Germline assignment: CDR1 DFQATT and CDR2 SNEGSKA (reference sequence). The germline V and J ends were trimmed by 3 bases and 0 bases, with 13 bases remaining between them. This CDR3 has 15 amino acids. DNA of the CDR3: TGCAGTGCTAGGAGTCAAGGCCTTAGCACAGATACGCAGTATTTT. Protein product: CSARSQGLSTDTQYF.

The chain carries TRBV5-1 and TRBJ2-7; 14 nucleotides agree with TRBD2. The J call may be faulty, since TRBJ2-5 better matches the DNA end. The CDR3 spans 14 residues. Germline values: CDR1 SGHRS, CDR2 YFSETQ. CDR3 amino acids: CASSSGTSGGTQYF. The CDR3 nucleotides read TGCGCCAGCAGCTCGGGGACTAGCGGGGGGACCCAGTACTTC.

This clonotype showed up just a few times. CDR3 nucleotides: TGTGCCAGCAGCTTATGGACAGGGGGCAGGACTGAAGCTTTCTTT. Translating it yields CASSLWTGGRTEAFF. The chain employs TRBV7-3 and TRBJ1-1; the match to TRBD1 covers 11 bases. The CDR3 runs to 15 residues. J gave up 5 bases and V 2 bases, and 4 bases lay outside the gene matches. Germline values: CDR1 SGHTA, CDR2 FQGTGA.

The chain carries TRBV10-3 and TRBJ1-2; tentatively, D is TRBD1 (5 bases). Germline CDR1 reads ENHRY; CDR2 reads SYGVKD. The CDR3 totals 16 residues. V lost 3 bases and J lost 0, with 14 bases in between. The CDR3 reads CAISEGGAEANYGYTF. In DNA, the CDR3 is TGTGCCATCAGTGAAGGAGGGGCAGAAGCTAACTATGGCTACACCTTC.